A single TCR beta chain is shown here with its context. This sample stems from a study of T cell changes during pregnancy in multiple sclerosis. Assay used: immunoSEQ multiplex PCR; TCRdb lists only in-frame clones, some missing. The sample gives tens of thousands of clones, roughly 88% of which show up once; about 2% is in the top ten. V was clipped by 3 bases and J by 6 bases, with 13 bases between them. Germline V lookup: CDR1 SGHDT, CDR2 YYEEEE. The CDR3 totals 14 residues. This chain uses TRBV5-6 with TRBJ2-1; TRBD2 is a possible D gene (6 bases). The sequencing here drew on peripheral blood, taken in the second trimester of pregnancy. The TCR originated in a female donor in good health, enrolled as a control in a pregnancy study. Here the CDR3 DNA reads TGTGCCAGCAGCTATATAGCGGCACCCAATGAGCAGTTCTTC. Residues: CASSYIAAPNEQFF. Drawing the rest from reference TRBV5-6 and TRBJ2-1, the complete variable domain is DAGVTQSPTHLIKTRGQQVTLRCSPKSGHDTVSWYQQALGQGPQFIFQYYEEEERQRGNFPDRFSGHQFPNYSSELNVNALLLGDSALYLCASSYIAAPNEQFFGPGTRLTVL.